The rows below give T cell receptor beta chains drawn from one sample of a study of blood T cell repertoires in COVID-19. Some clones are missing from TCRdb's copy, which holds only in-frame ones; the method was immunoSEQ multiplex PCR. The repertoire consists of more than 200,000 clones, with approximately 82% occurring once and the leading ten covering around 8.9%. The sequenced material came from peripheral blood. These receptors were collected from a man aged 40-49 years with active or convalescent COVID-19. CDR3s include the opening cysteine and the closing phenylalanine or tryptophan. A D gene is named only where the DNA matches it firmly. Size is stated for part of the rows, as once, few or many counts, or as a class when the clone is expanded.

j_call v_call d_call clone_size cdr3_aa cdr3_nt
TRBJ2-1 TRBV15 TRBD2 few CATSRERLAANEQFF TGTGCCACCAGCAGAGAAAGGCTAGCGGCTAATGAGCAGTTCTTC
TRBJ1-2 TRBV6-5 TRBD1 few CASSYESGQGYGYTF TGTGCCAGCAGTTACGAGTCGGGACAGGGCTATGGCTACACCTTC
TRBJ1-1 TRBV20-1 - - CSARDRFEAFF TGCAGTGCTAGAGACAGGTTCGAAGCTTTCTTT
TRBJ1-2 TRBV13 TRBD1 - CASSSTGTGFYGYTF TGTGCCAGCAGCTCCACCGGGACAGGGTTTTATGGCTACACCTTC
TRBJ1-5 TRBV28 TRBD1 - CASSRGDRASQPQHF TGTGCCAGCAGCCGCGGGGACAGGGCGAGTCAGCCCCAGCATTTT
TRBJ1-3 TRBV24-1 - - CATSASGSGNTIYF TGTGCCACCAGTGCATCAGGCTCTGGAAACACCATATATTTT
TRBJ1-6 TRBV7-2 - - CASSLQGFNSPLHF TGTGCCAGCAGCTTACAGGGGTTTAATTCACCCCTCCACTTT
TRBJ2-6 TRBV19 - - CASKTAAGANVLTF TGTGCCAGTAAGACAGCTGCTGGGGCCAACGTCCTGACTTTC
TRBJ1-1 TRBV30 - - CAWRNSGHPLAFF TGTGCCTGGAGGAACTCGGGACATCCGCTGGCTTTCTTT
TRBJ1-1 TRBV7-9 - - CASSLASGNTEAFF TGTGCCAGCAGCTTAGCGTCGGGGAACACTGAAGCTTTCTTT
TRBJ1-2 TRBV6-5 TRBD1 - CASSPASTGEFGYTF TGTGCCAGCAGTCCAGCGTCGACAGGGGAGTTTGGCTACACCTTC
TRBJ1-2 TRBV7-2 - once CASSLRWRGYTF TGTGCCAGCAGCCTAAGATGGAGGGGCTACACCTTC
TRBJ2-1 TRBV13 TRBD1 - CASSSTGGGYNEQFF TGTGCCAGCAGCTCGACAGGGGGCGGCTACAATGAGCAGTTCTTC
TRBJ1-5 TRBV6-5 - - CASSYSVQTPQPQHF TGTGCCAGCAGTTACTCCGTACAGACGCCGCAGCCCCAGCATTTT
TRBJ1-2 TRBV27 - - CASSKDSNYGYTF TGTGCCAGCAGCAAAGACAGCAACTATGGCTACACCTTC
TRBJ1-4 TRBV5-1 - once CASSLGQINEKLFF TGCGCCAGCAGCTTGGGACAGATTAATGAAAAACTGTTTTTT
TRBJ2-1 TRBV30 TRBD2 - CACAGTNDNEQFF TGTGCCTGCGCCGGGACTAACGACAATGAGCAGTTCTTC
TRBJ1-1 TRBV10-3 - - CAISESGARGTEAFF TGTGCCATCAGTGAGTCGGGGGCGCGAGGCACTGAAGCTTTCTTT
TRBJ1-3 TRBV25-1 TRBD1 once CASSGRIGTGVGNTIYF TGTGCCAGCAGTGGACGAATCGGGACAGGGGTCGGAAACACCATATATTTT
TRBJ1-2 TRBV5-1 - - CASTFGGSANYGYTF TGCGCCAGCACCTTTGGAGGGTCGGCTAACTATGGCTACACCTTC
TRBJ1-3 TRBV30 - - CAWSVLARLSGNTIYF TGTGCCTGGAGTGTGCTTGCCAGGCTCTCTGGAAACACCATATATTTT
TRBJ2-1 TRBV19 TRBD1 - CASSPRTGGHNEQFF TGTGCCAGTAGTCCCCGGACAGGGGGTCACAATGAGCAGTTCTTC
TRBJ1-5 TRBV5-1 - - CASSLAGGGNQPQHF TGCGCCAGCAGCTTGGCGGGGGGCGGCAATCAGCCCCAGCATTTT
TRBJ2-2 TRBV7-3 TRBD2 - CASSSGSGGAAGELFF TGTGCCAGCAGCTCCGGAAGCGGGGGGGCTGCCGGGGAGCTGTTTTTT
TRBJ1-2 TRBV7-8 - - CASSLGSMGGGYTF TGTGCCAGCAGCTTAGGATCAATGGGGGGTGGCTACACCTTC
TRBJ1-5 TRBV28 - few CASSLNNQPQHF TGTGCCAGCAGCCTAAACAATCAGCCCCAGCATTTT
TRBJ2-1 TRBV7-9 TRBD2 - CASSSPGGEQFF TGTGCCAGCAGCTCACCGGGAGGTGAGCAGTTCTTC
TRBJ2-7 TRBV18 TRBD1 - CASSLQGELYEQYF TGTGCCAGCTCACTACAGGGGGAACTCTACGAGCAGTACTTC
TRBJ2-2 TRBV6-5 - few CASSLIPGAGELFF TGTGCCAGCAGTCTCATACCGGGGGCCGGGGAGCTGTTTTTT
TRBJ1-5 TRBV15 TRBD1 - CATRSTGVGTNQPQHF TGTGCCACCCGATCGACAGGGGTAGGAACTAATCAGCCCCAGCATTTT
TRBJ2-3 TRBV6-2/TRBV6-3 TRBD2 - CASSSSGRARDTQYF TGTGCCAGCAGTTCTAGCGGGAGGGCCAGAGATACGCAGTATTTT
TRBJ1-1 TRBV29-1 TRBD1 - CSVGLQGGMNTEAFF TGCAGCGTTGGGCTCCAGGGGGGAATGAACACTGAAGCTTTCTTT
TRBJ1-2 TRBV4-1 - - CASSQDRGGITGYTF TGCGCCAGCAGCCAAGATCGCGGGGGAATAACGGGCTACACCTTC
TRBJ1-3 TRBV5-6 - - CASSFGANSGNTIYF TGTGCCAGCAGCTTTGGGGCTAACTCTGGAAACACCATATATTTT
TRBJ1-1 TRBV18 TRBD1 - CASSPTGAEKHTEAFF TGTGCCAGCTCACCAACAGGGGCCGAGAAGCACACTGAAGCTTTCTTT
TRBJ1-5 TRBV7-2 TRBD1 - CASSFGQGLNQPQHF TGTGCCAGCAGCTTCGGACAGGGCTTAAATCAGCCCCAGCATTTT
TRBJ2-2 TRBV18 TRBD1 once CASSPALGGASNTGELFF TGTGCCAGCTCACCAGCTCTAGGGGGCGCGTCGAACACCGGGGAGCTGTTTTTT
TRBJ1-1 TRBV4-1 - - CASSQRQGYTEAFF TGCGCCAGCAGCCAACGCCAGGGTTACACTGAAGCTTTCTTT
TRBJ2-2 TRBV19 - - CASSRQSGGSQTGELFF TGTGCCAGTAGTCGTCAGTCTGGTGGCTCCCAGACCGGGGAGCTGTTTTTT
TRBJ2-3 TRBV28 TRBD1 - CASSLVGRGHTDTQYF TGTGCCAGCAGTTTAGTCGGCAGGGGGCATACAGATACGCAGTATTTT
TRBJ1-2 TRBV28 - - CASRRGQNYGYTF TGTGCCAGCAGGCGCGGACAGAACTATGGCTACACCTTC
TRBJ1-1 TRBV11-3 TRBD1 - CASSLGATGMNTEAFF TGTGCCAGCAGCTTAGGCGCGACAGGGATGAACACTGAAGCTTTCTTT